This TCR beta chain originates from a study of OX40 agonist ivuxolimab in advanced cancers. Across the study: Ivuxolimab was delivered to patients intravenously every 2 weeks at doses spanning 0.01 to 10 mg/kg.

Sequencing used immunoSEQ multiplex PCR; TCRdb keeps in-frame clones, though not all of them. The table records just over 50,000 clones, roughly 86% of them present only once. Germline V gene lookup returns CDR1 SGHTA and CDR2 FQGNSA. V shed 1 base and J shed 1 base, with 20 bases lying between them. This CDR3 comprises 18 residues. This receptor was obtained from an adult with an advanced solid tumor such as melanoma, head and neck, liver or kidney cancer. The material was CD4+ or CD8+ T cells sorted from blood, obtained in a trial of the OX40 agonist ivuxolimab. This chain links TRBV7-2 with TRBJ2-7; TRBD2 might be the D (6 bases). The CDR3 bases are TGTGCCAGCAGCTTAGTACCTCCAGGAGCGGGTGGGTCCTACGAGCAGTACTTC. It specifies CASSLVPPGAGGSYEQYF. The full variable domain, its missing parts supplied by reference TRBV7-2 and TRBJ2-7, is GAGVSQSPSNKVTEKGKDVELRCDPISGHTALYWYRQSLGQGLEFLIYFQGNSAPDKSGLPSDRFSAERTGGSVSTLTIQRTQQEDSAVYLCASSLVPPGAGGSYEQYFGPGTRLTVT.